This TCR beta chain appears in the sequencing data of a study of tumor-infiltrating lymphocytes in primary liver carcinoma. Study summary: Sequenced samples came back with roughly 3.5 to 7.13 million productive TCRbeta reads, and the counts looked alike across tissue types.

Remarks on this clonotype: The junction does not match germline at one end; this may be a read error.

Unsorted bulk tissue, about 19-30 mg of it, served as the source for co-extraction of RNA and DNA. Every patient had chronic HBV infection and was treatment-naive. Tumor samples uniformly had over 85% viable tumor cells. CDR1 and CDR2 from the germline V gene are MNHEY and SVGAGI. CDR3 length: 16 amino acids. With a constant-region primer, TCR beta cDNA was made from 450 to 550 ng of total RNA. ARM-PCR, slightly modified, supplied the TCR beta libraries through three nested multiplex PCR rounds. Rounds one and two of PCR, each of 10 to 11 cycles, were primed with TRBV1-TRBV30 forward primers and a C-beta reverse primer. TCRdb re-called the multiplex PCR reads through MiXCR, storing one row per CDR3 protein. The sample includes tens of thousands of distinct CDR3 sequences, around 69% of them seen just once.

The receptor comes from a man aged 40-49 years with primary liver carcinoma and hepatitis B virus infection. The V and J genes are TRBV6-5 and TRBJ2-7; possibly TRBD1 for D (5 bases). Specimen: liver tumor tissue from sampling region 4. Subset reported: tumor region T4, right-lateral pole. DNA of the CDR3: TGTGCCAGCAGGCCCCCACAGGCAGCATCCTTTTACGAGCAGTGCTTC. Translation gives CASRPPQAASFYEQCF.